This entry is about one T cell receptor beta chain. The data belong to a study of blood T cell repertoires in COVID-19. Study information: Acute-phase and convalescent COVID-19 samples originated in the United States, Italy and Spain. The analysed material was cDNA or gDNA that came from T cells, B-cell-depleted T cells, or PBMCs.

Authors' processing steps: Nucleated cell number was recorded as an estimate derived from reference gene primer amplification. Profiled with immunoSEQ multiplex PCR; TCRdb holds only in-frame clones, not every one. V, J and clone size reflect that table, while D and trimming were determined from the DNA. The sample contains approximately 110,000 clones, 86% of which appear only once. After removal of 5 bases from V and 5 bases from J, the junction contained 6 bases not matched to a gene. The CDR3 consists of 14 residues. Per the germline V gene, CDR1 is MNHEY and CDR2 is SVGAGI. This sequence joins TRBV6-5 and TRBJ2-7; 10 bases match TRBD2. The sequence derives from a human donor in a cohort sampled during active COVID-19. Sequenced: peripheral blood. The CDR3 spells CASSSGRALNEQYF. CDR3 coding DNA: TGTGCCAGCAGTAGCGGGAGGGCCCTGAACGAGCAGTACTTC.